This T cell receptor (beta chain) is from a study of cytomegalovirus exposure and HLA in healthy donors. Study-wide points: The study reported that TCR beta sequences accurately predicted HLA-A and HLA-B alleles in most subjects. Some highly shared sequence variants likely arose as a pipeline artifact.

Regarding this clone: Its matching antigen is unknown.

Germline V lookup: CDR1 MGHRA, CDR2 YSYEKL. The CDR3 extends over 15 amino acids. V shed 1 base and J 3 bases; nucleotides not matched to a gene: 4. The PCR employed 60 Vbeta primers together with 13 Jbeta primers. Data came from immunoSEQ multiplex PCR; TCRdb stores just in-frame clones and leaves some out. In the table there are some 65,000 clones, approximately 78% of which are singletons. Input material: PBMCs. V gene TRBV4-1 combines with J gene TRBJ2-5; TRBD1 matches 8 bases. The origin of this receptor is a girl aged 10-17 years in good health and CMV-seropositive. DNA for the CDR3: TGCGCCAGCAGCCAAGCTACGACAGGGGAAGAGACCCAGTACTTC. Its translation: CASSQATTGEETQYF.